This entry lists 11 T cell receptor beta chains sequenced from one sample in a study of CDR3 diversity in severe acne. From the PCR reads, TCRdb called clonotypes with MiXCR, one entry per CDR3 protein. The sample consists of over 90,000 distinct CDR3 sequences, 51% of them appearing once. The sequenced sample consisted of blood. These receptors all stem from a male donor with acne.

This clonotype was found many times. This sequence joins TRBV20-1 and TRBJ2-7; 11 nucleotides agree with TRBD1. The germline V gene encodes CDR1 DFQATT and CDR2 SNEGSKA (reference sequence). The CDR3 covers 13 residues. V trimming: 5 bases; J trimming: 7 bases; junction bases outside the gene matches: 7. Here the CDR3 DNA reads TGCAGTGCTGGAACCGGGACAGGGGGGGAGCAGTACTTC. It is translated as CSAGTGTGGEQYF.

This clonotype was counted ten times or more. The gene calls are TRBV13 and TRBJ1-2; 8 nucleotides line up with TRBD1. Per germline, CDR1 PRHDT and CDR2 FYEKMQ (reference sequence). The CDR3 is made up of 17 amino acids. The junction had 18 bases not matched to a gene; V was cut back by 4 bases and J by 8 bases. The CDR3, as DNA: TGTGCCAGCAGCTCATACAACCCCTCGACAGGGGTAAAGGGCTACACCTTC. Translated, it gives CASSSYNPSTGVKGYTF.

The genes are TRBV7-3 and TRBJ2-7; 10 bases align to TRBD1. CDR1 and CDR2 (germline): SGHTA, FQGTGA. The CDR3 has 14 amino acids. V shed 10 bases, J shed 5 bases, and the junction held 11 bases outside the gene matches. CDR3 loop: CAIGPGQGKNEQYF. The CDR3 DNA follows: TGTGCCATCGGCCCGGGACAGGGGAAGAACGAGCAGTACTTC.

By sample fraction, this clonotype is medium-sized. The chain has TRBV20-1 and TRBJ1-5; D might be TRBD1 (5 bases). The CDR3 totals 13 residues. V was pared by 3 bases and J by 3 bases, with 9 bases between. Germline values: CDR1 DFQATT, CDR2 SNEGSKA (reference sequence). DNA of the CDR3: TGCAGTGCTAGGGGGGGTGTCAATCAGCCCCAGCATTTT. This encodes CSARGGVNQPQHF.

This clonotype was picked up one time. The V call is TRBV6-4, the J call TRBJ2-7; 9 bases line up with TRBD1. CDR1 and CDR2 (germline): MRHNA, SNTAGT. V trimming: 11 bases; J trimming: 2 bases; junction bases outside the gene matches: 16. The CDR3 is 16 residues long. Written as DNA, the CDR3 is TGTGCCGAGACAGGGGGTGGTCTCTCATCGACCTACGAGCAGTACTTC. Translated: CAETGGGLSSTYEQYF.

The chain recombines TRBV7-9 with TRBJ2-5, with TRBD2 matching over 8 bases. This CDR3 has 13 amino acids. Germline V gene sequence: CDR1 SEHNR, CDR2 FQNEAQ (reference sequence). Trimming at V came to 3 bases and at J to 9 bases, leaving 6 bases not matched to a gene. Here the CDR3 DNA reads TGTGCCAGCAGCTTGGCGGTAGCGGGATCCCAGTACTTC. It is translated as CASSLAVAGSQYF.

The J gene is TRBJ2-7, the V gene TRBV29-1; 8 bases line up with TRBD2. Germline CDR1 and CDR2: SQVTM and ANQGSEA. Trimming at V came to 4 bases and at J to 3 bases, leaving 2 bases not matched to a gene. The CDR3 loop spans 12 amino acids. The CDR3 here is CSVGTSGYEQYF. The CDR3 coding sequence is TGCAGCGTTGGTACTAGCGGCTACGAGCAGTACTTC.

This clonotype has just a few counts. This rearrangement joins TRBV25-1 to TRBJ1-1; no clear D. Germline V gives CDR1 MGHDK, CDR2 SYGVNS. V gave up 1 base and J gave up 1 base, with 7 bases separating them. The CDR3 runs 14 residues. The CDR3 DNA follows: TGTGCCAGCAGTGAATTGGGGAAGAACACTGAAGCTTTCTTT. As protein: CASSELGKNTEAFF. The full variable domain, its missing parts supplied by reference TRBV25-1 and TRBJ1-1, is EADIYQTPRYLVIGTGKKITLECSQTMGHDKMYWYQQDPGMELHLIHYSYGVNSTEKGDLSSESTVSRIRTEHFPLTLESARPSHTSQYLCASSELGKNTEAFFGQGTRLTVV.

For this clonotype: A much larger clone sits a single nucleotide away, making a read error possible. The genes are TRBV4-2 and TRBJ2-3; D remains ambiguous. Looked up from germline, CDR1 is LGHNA and CDR2 is YNFKEQ. V lost 1 base and J lost 4, with 6 bases in between. This CDR3 has 13 residues. DNA for the CDR3: TGTGCCAGCAGCCAAGTAGAAGCAGATACGCAGTATTTT. Its protein is CASSQVEADTQYF.

The chain combines TRBV19 with TRBJ2-2, with 11 positions matching TRBD2. This CDR3 is 15 amino acids long. CDR1 is LNHDA and CDR2 is SQIVND in the germline V gene (reference sequence). V gave up 4 bases and J gave up 7 bases; unmatched junction bases: 5. The CDR3 region has the DNA TGTGCCAGTAGTACGACTAGCGGGACAGGCGGGGAGCTGTTTTTT. Protein product: CASSTTSGTGGELFF.

This clonotype has only one observation. This sequence may be a read error, since a much larger clone differs from it by one base. The genes are TRBV7-2 and TRBJ2-1; D tentatively fits TRBD1 or TRBD2 (5 bases each). Trimming left V 7 bases short and J 9 bases short, with 10 bases between. The CDR3 has 11 residues. CDR1 SGHTA and CDR2 FQGNSA come from the germline V gene. As DNA, the CDR3 is TGTGCCAGCAAACGGGACGGTGAGCAGTTCTTC. Protein sequence: CASKRDGEQFF.